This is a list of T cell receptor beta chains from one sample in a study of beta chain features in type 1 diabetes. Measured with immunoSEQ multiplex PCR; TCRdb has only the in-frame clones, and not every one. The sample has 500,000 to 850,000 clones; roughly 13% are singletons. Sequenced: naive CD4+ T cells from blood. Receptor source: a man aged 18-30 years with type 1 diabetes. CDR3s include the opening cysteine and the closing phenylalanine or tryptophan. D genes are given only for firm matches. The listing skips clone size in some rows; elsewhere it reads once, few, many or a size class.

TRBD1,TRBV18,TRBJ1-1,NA,CASSPIGTGYTEAFF,TGTGCCAGCTCACCAATAGGGACAGGGTACACTGAAGCTTTCTTT
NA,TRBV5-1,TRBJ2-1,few,CASSLGTIPYNEQFF,TGCGCCAGCAGCTTGGGGACTATACCCTACAATGAGCAGTTCTTC
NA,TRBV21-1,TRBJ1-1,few,CASSKGSGQIPEAFF,TGTGCCAGCAGCAAAGGTTCGGGACAGATACCTGAAGCTTTCTTT
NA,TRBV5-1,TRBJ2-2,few,CASSLVVGGELFF,TGCGCCAGCAGCTTGGTAGTCGGCGGGGAGCTGTTTTTT
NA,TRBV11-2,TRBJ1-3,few,CASSSALGRNSGNTIYF,TGTGCCAGCAGCTCCGCCCTAGGGCGCAACTCTGGAAACACCATATATTTT
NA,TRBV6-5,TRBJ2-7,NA,CASSTRSAVYEQYF,TGTGCCAGCAGTACGAGGAGCGCGGTATACGAGCAGTACTTC
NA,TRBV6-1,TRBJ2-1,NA,CASSEGGYKRNEQFF,TGTGCCAGCAGTGAGGGGGGATATAAACGGAATGAGCAGTTCTTC
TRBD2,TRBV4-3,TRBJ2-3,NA,CASSHSGGNTDTQYF,TGCGCCAGCAGCCATAGCGGGGGGAACACAGATACGCAGTATTTT
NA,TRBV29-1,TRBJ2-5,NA,CSVAAQPQETQYF,TGCAGCGTTGCTGCCCAGCCGCAAGAGACCCAGTACTTC
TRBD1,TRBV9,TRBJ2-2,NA,CASSVGTAGELFF,TGTGCCAGCAGCGTCGGGACAGCCGGGGAGCTGTTTTTT
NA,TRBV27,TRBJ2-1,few,CASSPLSGSGYNEQFF,TGTGCCAGCAGTCCCCTATCCGGGAGCGGCTACAATGAGCAGTTCTTC
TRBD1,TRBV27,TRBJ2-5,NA,CASSLDRGETQYF,TGTGCCAGCAGTTTAGACAGGGGAGAGACCCAGTACTTC
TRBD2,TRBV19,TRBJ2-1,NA,CASKGLAAYNEQFF,TGTGCCAGTAAAGGACTAGCAGCCTACAATGAGCAGTTCTTC
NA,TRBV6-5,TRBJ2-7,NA,CASSYSGTARYEQYF,TGTGCCAGCAGTTACTCGGGGACGGCTCGTTACGAGCAGTACTTC
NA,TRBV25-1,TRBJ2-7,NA,CASSEAEGMGSSYEQYF,TGTGCCAGCAGTGAAGCGGAGGGGATGGGAAGCTCCTACGAGCAGTACTTC
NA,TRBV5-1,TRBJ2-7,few,CASSLRTEPYEQYF,TGCGCCAGCAGCCTACGGACGGAGCCCTACGAGCAGTACTTC
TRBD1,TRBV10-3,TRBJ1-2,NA,CAISQGEYYGYTF,TGTGCCATCAGTCAGGGGGAGTACTATGGCTACACCTTC
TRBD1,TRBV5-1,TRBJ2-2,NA,CASVGTGTTGELFF,TGCGCCAGCGTCGGGACAGGGACCACCGGGGAGCTGTTTTTT
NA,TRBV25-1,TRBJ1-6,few,CASSEIGVSYNSPLHF,TGTGCCAGCAGTGAAATCGGGGTTTCCTATAATTCACCCCTCCACTTT
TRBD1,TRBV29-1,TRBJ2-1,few,CSVASRQGALNEQFF,TGCAGCGTTGCTTCCCGACAGGGCGCCCTCAATGAGCAGTTCTTC
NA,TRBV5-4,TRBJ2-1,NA,CASSLSSYNEQFF,TGTGCCAGCAGCTTAAGCTCCTACAATGAGCAGTTCTTC
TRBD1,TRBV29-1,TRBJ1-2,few,CSYRRGPNYGYTF,TGCAGTTATAGGAGGGGGCCTAACTATGGCTACACCTTC
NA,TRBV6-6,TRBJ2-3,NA,CASVSGTDTQYF,TGTGCCAGCGTCTCCGGCACAGATACGCAGTATTTT
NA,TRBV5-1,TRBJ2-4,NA,CASSLNPGLTVYIQYF,TGCGCCAGCAGCTTGAATCCGGGATTAACAGTGTACATTCAGTACTTC
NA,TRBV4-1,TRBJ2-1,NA,CASSQGVSFGYNEQFF,TGCGCCAGCAGCCAAGGAGTTTCATTCGGATACAATGAGCAGTTCTTC
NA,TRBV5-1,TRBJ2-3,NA,CASSSDTQYF,TGCGCCAGCAGCTCGGATACGCAGTATTTT
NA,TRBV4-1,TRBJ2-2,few,CASSVNGELFF,TGCGCCAGCAGCGTTAACGGGGAGCTGTTTTTT
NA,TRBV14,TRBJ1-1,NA,CASSQPGGTEAFF,TGTGCCAGCAGCCAACCAGGAGGAACTGAAGCTTTCTTT
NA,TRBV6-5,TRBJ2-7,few,CASSYSQAPSYEQYF,TGTGCCAGCAGTTACTCGCAAGCGCCGTCCTACGAGCAGTACTTC
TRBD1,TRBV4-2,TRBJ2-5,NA,CASSQDTGTGEETQYF,TGTGCCAGCAGCCAGGATACCGGGACAGGGGAAGAGACCCAGTACTTC
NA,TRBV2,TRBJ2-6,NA,CATRQSSSGANVLTF,TGTGCCACCCGACAGTCCAGCTCTGGGGCCAACGTCCTGACTTTC
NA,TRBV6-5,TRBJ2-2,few,CASSQGTTGELFF,TGTGCCAGCAGCCAGGGTACGACCGGGGAGCTGTTTTTT
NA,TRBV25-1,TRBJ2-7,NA,CASSESDVGSYEQYF,TGTGCCAGCAGTGAATCGGATGTGGGTTCCTACGAGCAGTACTTC
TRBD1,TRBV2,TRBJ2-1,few,CASSAGQDNEQFF,TGTGCCAGCAGTGCTGGACAGGACAATGAGCAGTTCTTC
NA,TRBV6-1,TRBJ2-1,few,CARKKASYEQFF,TGTGCCAGAAAAAAGGCATCGTATGAGCAGTTCTTC
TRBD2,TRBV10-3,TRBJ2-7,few,CAISESGLVGWEYF,TGTGCCATCAGTGAGTCGGGACTAGTAGGATGGGAGTACTTC
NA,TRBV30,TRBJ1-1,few,CACQRGTLNTEAFF,TGTGCCTGCCAAAGGGGGACCTTGAACACTGAAGCTTTCTTT
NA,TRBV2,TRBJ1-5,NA,CASGASWDIQPQHF,TGTGCCAGCGGGGCCTCGTGGGATATCCAGCCCCAGCATTTT
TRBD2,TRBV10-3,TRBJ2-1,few,CAISEIRAGLSYNEQFF,TGTGCCATCAGTGAGATCCGAGCGGGGCTCTCCTACAATGAGCAGTTCTTC
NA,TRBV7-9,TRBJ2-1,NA,CASSFRTEERAEQFF,TGTGCCAGCAGCTTCCGTACGGAAGAGAGAGCCGAGCAGTTCTTC
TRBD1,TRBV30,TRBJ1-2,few,CAWRRGQGAGGYTF,TGTGCCTGGAGGAGAGGACAGGGGGCTGGTGGCTACACCTTC
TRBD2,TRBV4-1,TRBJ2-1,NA,CASSQEGLAGAGEQFF,TGCGCCAGCAGCCAAGAAGGACTAGCGGGAGCCGGTGAGCAGTTCTTC
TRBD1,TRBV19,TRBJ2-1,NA,CASSITGQGYNEQFF,TGTGCCAGTAGTATTACGGGACAGGGCTACAATGAGCAGTTCTTC
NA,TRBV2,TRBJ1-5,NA,CASSEGTQPQHF,TGTGCCAGCAGTGAGGGGACTCAGCCCCAGCATTTT
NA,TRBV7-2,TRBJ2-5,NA,CASSLGTGAGETQYF,TGTGCCAGCAGCCTAGGAACGGGAGCCGGGGAGACCCAGTACTTC
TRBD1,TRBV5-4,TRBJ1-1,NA,CASSQQGAGTEAFF,TGTGCCAGCAGCCAACAGGGGGCCGGCACTGAAGCTTTCTTT
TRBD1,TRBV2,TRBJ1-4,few,CASRARGANEKLFF,TGTGCCAGCAGGGCCAGGGGGGCTAATGAAAAACTGTTTTTT
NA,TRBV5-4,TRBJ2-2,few,CASSLDRGSGELFF,TGTGCCAGCAGCTTGGATAGGGGATCTGGGGAGCTGTTTTTT
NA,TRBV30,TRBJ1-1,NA,CAWSGVGATVPMNTEAFF,TGTGCCTGGAGTGGAGTGGGGGCCACAGTTCCTATGAACACTGAAGCTTTCTTT